This passage covers 20 T cell receptor beta chains from one sample sequenced in a study of read filtering for tumor transcriptome and immune sequencing. The library was built from around 380 ng RNA with molecular barcoded adaptors for alpha/delta and beta/gamma chains. TCRdb itself ran the reads through MiXCR, one entry per CDR3 protein. The table shows some 62,000 distinct CDR3 sequences, with around 14% occurring only once. Sequencing input: a population of CD138-negative cells sorted from bone marrow. These receptor sequences come from a donor at least 40 years old with multiple myeloma.

This clonotype was seen ten or more times. V gene TRBV6-4 combines with J gene TRBJ2-1; D is undetermined. Per germline, CDR1 MRHNA and CDR2 SNTAGT. V was pared by 0 bases and J by 7 bases, with 10 bases between. This CDR3 comprises 14 residues. The CDR3 sequence: CASSDSMAGNEQFF. CDR3 sequence (DNA): TGTGCCAGCAGTGACTCGATGGCCGGGAATGAGCAGTTCTTC.

This clonotype occurred many times. A read error may produce the germline difference seen at one junction end. The rearrangement joins TRBV7-2 to TRBJ1-1, with unresolved D. This CDR3 contains 15 residues. Germline CDR1 reads SGHTA; CDR2 reads FQGNSA. CDR3 DNA: TGTGCCAGCAGCTATGGCCCAGTAATGAACACTGAAGCTTCCTTT. This gives the protein CASSYGPVMNTEASF.

Here the CDR3 DNA reads TGTGCCAGCACACGCAGCTCCTACGAGCAGTACTTC. Residues: CASTRSSYEQYF. The rearrangement links TRBV18 to TRBJ2-7; D is unresolved. There are 12 residues in the CDR3. Per germline, CDR1 KGHSH and CDR2 LQKENI. Deletions cut 8 bases from V and 0 bases from J, with 8 bases between.

Concerning this clonotype itself: Relative to the germline gene, one junction end is altered; a read error may explain this. The rearrangement joins TRBV29-1 to TRBJ2-2; the match to TRBD2 covers 9 bases. CDR3 length equals 14 residues. CDR1 is SQVTM and CDR2 is ANQGSEA in the germline V gene. DNA of the CDR3: TGCAGCGTTCTGGCGGGAGGGGGAACCGGGGGGCTGTTTTTT. This sequence encodes CSVLAGGGTGGLFF.

A note on this clonotype: This may stem from a read error, because a much larger clone lies one nucleotide away. Likely a read error: the CDR3 ends without its conserved phenylalanine or tryptophan. The rearrangement links TRBV20-1 to TRBJ2-7; 8 positions agree with TRBD1. Trimming took 4 bases from V and 4 from J; bases not matched to a gene: 9. This CDR3 has 14 amino acids. The V gene's germline CDR1 is DFQATT and CDR2 SNEGSKA (reference sequence). CDR3 sequence: CSATIRGLRYEQYL. CDR3 DNA sequence: TGCAGTGCTACGATCAGGGGGCTGAGGTACGAGCAGTACCTC.

This clonotype occurred many times. The chain has TRBV6-1 and TRBJ2-7; tentatively, D is TRBD1 (6 bases). V lost 1 base, J lost 5 bases, and 12 bases lay in between. The CDR3 consists of 14 residues. Germline V gene sequence: CDR1 MNHNS, CDR2 SASEGT. The CDR3 here is CASSEVGRGHEQYF. The CDR3 DNA reads TGTGCCAGCAGTGAAGTCGGCAGGGGCCACGAGCAGTACTTC.

Notes on this clonotype: A much larger clone is a single base away; this may be a read error. The J gene is TRBJ1-1, the V gene TRBV6-6; 7 bases line up with TRBD1. CDR1 is MNHNY, CDR2 SVGAGI, per germline (reference sequence). The CDR3 runs to 15 residues. The CDR3 reads CACSYSGTVNTEAFF. DNA of the CDR3: TGTGCCTGCAGTTACTCCGGGACAGTGAACACTGAAGCTTTCTTT.

This chain uses TRBV7-6 with TRBJ2-1, with D maybe TRBD2 (5 bases). The germline V and J ends were trimmed by 5 bases and 1 base, with 12 bases remaining between them. This CDR3 has 15 amino acids. CDR1 and CDR2 from the germline V gene are SGHVS and FNYEAQ. CDR3 DNA sequence: TGTGCCAGCAGCCCAGCGAGGAGGTCCTACAATGAGCAGTTCTTC. Its protein product is CASSPARRSYNEQFF.

This clonotype was recorded many times. CDR3 sequence reads: CSATQGAGPQYF. Here the CDR3 DNA reads TGCAGTGCAACTCAGGGGGCCGGGCCCCAGTACTTC. This sequence joins TRBV20-1 and TRBJ2-5; 8 positions match TRBD1. This CDR3 contains 12 residues. Trimming cost V 6 bases and J 9 bases; bases outside gene matches: 9. The V gene's germline CDR1 is DFQATT and CDR2 SNEGSKA (reference sequence).

In regard to this clonotype: A much more abundant neighbour one base away suggests this may be a read error. The chain joins TRBV27 to TRBJ2-7, with D tentatively TRBD2 (6 bases). The CDR3 runs 16 residues. V was cut by 4 bases and J by 4 bases, with 20 bases left in between. Germline V gene data show CDR1 as MNHEY and CDR2 as SMNVEV (reference sequence). CDR3 nucleotides: TGTGCCAGCAGTTCACCAAGACTAGTGGGAGCTTACGAGCAGTACTTC. Amino acids: CASSSPRLVGAYEQYF.

This clonotype was picked up many times. The V call is TRBV28, the J call TRBJ1-1, with a possible D match to TRBD1 (5 bases). The CDR3 totals 14 residues. CDR1 and CDR2 (germline): MDHEN, SYDVKM. The V end was cut by 1 base, the J end by 5 bases, with 11 bases between. The DNA for the CDR3 is TGTGCCAGCAGTTTATTCACAGGTGGTACTGAAGCTTTCTTT. Protein product: CASSLFTGGTEAFF.

This clonotype was seen many times. The rearrangement links TRBV29-1 to TRBJ2-1; TRBD1 is a possible D gene (5 bases). The CDR3 runs to 16 residues. Germline V gene data show CDR1 as SQVTM and CDR2 as ANQGSEA. The V and J ends lost 1 base and 4 bases respectively, with 17 bases between them. This chain's CDR3 is CSVEGGARWQYNEQFF. In nucleotides, the CDR3 is TGCAGCGTTGAAGGGGGCGCCAGGTGGCAGTACAATGAGCAGTTCTTC.

A word on this clonotype: A much larger clone lies one base from this, so it may be a read error. V and J are TRBV7-8 and TRBJ2-7, with D tentatively TRBD1 (6 bases). Germline loops: CDR1 SGHVS, CDR2 FQNEAQ. The CDR3 extends over 14 amino acids. CDR3 region: CANSSSGASYEQYF. The CDR3 DNA sequence: TGTGCCAACAGCTCGTCAGGGGCGAGCTACGAGCAGTACTTC.

This clonotype has a count of ten or more. CDR3 loop: CSVEPGTSGGYEQYF. The DNA for the CDR3 is TGCAGCGTTGAACCTGGGACTAGCGGGGGCTACGAGCAGTACTTC. The chain carries TRBV29-1 and TRBJ2-7, with 14 positions matching TRBD2. This CDR3 is 15 amino acids long. Germline CDR1 and CDR2: SQVTM and ANQGSEA. V shed 2 bases and J 3 bases; nucleotides not matched to a gene: 3.

The rearrangement joins TRBV7-2 to TRBJ1-3; tentatively, D is TRBD1 (5 bases). The CDR3 is made up of 15 amino acids. V gave up 6 bases and J gave up 2 bases, with 14 bases separating them. The germline V gene has CDR1 SGHTA and CDR2 FQGNSA. In DNA form, the CDR3 reads TGTGCCAGCAGAGAACCCGGGGGGACTGGAAACACCATATATTTT. It yields the protein CASREPGGTGNTIYF.

The table lists this clonotype with many counts. The chain uses TRBV20-1 and TRBJ2-1; 13 bases are shared with TRBD2. Germline loops: CDR1 DFQATT, CDR2 SNEGSKA (reference sequence). V shed 0 bases, J shed 10 bases, and the junction held 12 bases outside the gene matches. CDR3 length equals 17 residues. DNA for the CDR3: TGCAGTGCTAGAGACCTAAGGGGGACTAGCGGGATAGGGGAGCAGTTCTTC. Translated, it gives CSARDLRGTSGIGEQFF.

This clonotype showed up just a few times. The genes are TRBV29-1 and TRBJ1-3; D uncertain. CDR1 and CDR2 from the germline V gene are SQVTM and ANQGSEA. This CDR3 is 15 amino acids long. The germline V and J ends were trimmed by 0 bases and 4 bases, with 13 bases remaining between them. The CDR3 nucleotides are TGCAGCGTTGAAGACCCGACACTGGGAGGAAACACCATATATTTT. It yields the protein CSVEDPTLGGNTIYF.

Concerning this clonotype itself: Its ends do not fully match the called genes, so a read error is possible. This chain links TRBV5-5 with TRBJ2-1, with D perhaps assigned TRBD1 or TRBD2 (5 bases each). The CDR3 covers 14 residues. The germline gives CDR1 SGHKS, CDR2 YYEKEE (reference sequence). CDR3 loop: CASSGGRYYDEQFF. DNA of the CDR3: TGTGCCAGCAGCGGGGGACGGTACTACGATGAGCAGTTCTTC.

At least ten counts were recorded for this clonotype. The genes are TRBV29-1 and TRBJ2-3; 9 positions agree with TRBD2. The CDR3 spans 15 residues. Germline assignment: CDR1 SQVTM and CDR2 ANQGSEA. Trimming cost V 1 base and J 5 bases; bases outside gene matches: 7. The CDR3 bases are TGCAGCGTTGAAGCGGGCGGGAGGGATGTAGATACGCAGTATTTT. Residues: CSVEAGGRDVDTQYF.

This clonotype has just a few counts. Given a much more abundant clone one base away, this may be a read error. V and J are TRBV20-1 and TRBJ2-7; a weak D match, TRBD2 (6 bases). The V gene's germline CDR1 is DFQATT and CDR2 SNEGSKA (reference sequence). The CDR3 extends over 13 amino acids. The CDR3 reads CSARVGGVYERYF. CDR3 nucleotide sequence: TGCAGTGCTAGAGTCGGCGGGGTCTACGAGCGGTACTTC.